The T cell receptor beta chain described here comes from a study of cytomegalovirus exposure and HLA in healthy donors. Study conclusions and caveats: Being indistinguishable, some V segments were excluded, TRBV6-2 and TRBV6-3 among them. Later on, an analysis showed TCR association rates differing by HLA locus, with DRB1 the most and HLA-C the fewest.

For this clone: Its antigen is still unknown.

Trimming left V 1 base short and J 6 bases short, with 7 bases between. The CDR3 has 13 amino acids. The germline V gene encodes CDR1 SGHTA and CDR2 FQGNSA. The PCR contained 60 Vbeta and 13 Jbeta primers. The method was immunoSEQ multiplex PCR; TCRdb's version includes in-frame clones alone and lacks a portion of them. The sample totals about 41,000 clones. This rearrangement joins TRBV7-2 to TRBJ1-5; the D is unclear. This clonotype originated in a man aged 25-45 years in good health and CMV-seronegative. Sequenced material: PBMCs. In nucleotides, the CDR3 is TGTGCCAGCAGCTTAGAAGGAGGTCAGCCCCAGCATTTT. Its translation is CASSLEGGQPQHF.